This T cell receptor beta chain was recovered during a study of CXCR3-negative and CXCR3-positive naive CD8 T cells. Study background: Total TRB output reached some 140 million reads, about 1.5 +/- 0.3 million per library.

Regarding the study as a whole: More hydrophobic TRB CDR3s occurred in CXCR3-positive than in CXCR3-negative naive cells.

Germline-derived CDR1 and CDR2 are MNHEY and SMNVEV (reference sequence). This CDR3 is 14 amino acids long. On this clonotype itself: Its antigen is currently unknown.

UMI labels and 5' RACE were used to prepare the TRB cDNA libraries. TCRdb re-called the 5' RACE reads; every CDR3 protein appears as one record, without DNA. Its table records 100,000 to 150,000 distinct CDR3 sequences. The sequenced material came from naive CXCR3+ CD8+ T cells from blood. Subset described: CD45RO-CCR7+CD27+CD95- naive CD8+ T cells expressing CXCR3 (TNR3+). The gene calls are TRBV27 and TRBJ2-1. The clonotype originates from a human donor in good health. Some clones in this sample may be carry-over from other donors' samples. The CDR3 reads CASSLSGSYNEQFF.